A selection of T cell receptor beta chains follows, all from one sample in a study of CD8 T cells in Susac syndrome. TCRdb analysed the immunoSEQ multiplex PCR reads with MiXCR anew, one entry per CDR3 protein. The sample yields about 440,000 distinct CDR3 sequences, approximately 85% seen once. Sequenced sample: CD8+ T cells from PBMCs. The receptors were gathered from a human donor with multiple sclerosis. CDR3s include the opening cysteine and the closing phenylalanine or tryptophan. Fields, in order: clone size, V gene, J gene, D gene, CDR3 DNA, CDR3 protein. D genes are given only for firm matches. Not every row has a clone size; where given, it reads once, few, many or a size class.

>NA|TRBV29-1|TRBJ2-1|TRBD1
TGCAGCGTTCCGGGACAGGTGAACAATGAGCAGTTCTTC
CSVPGQVNNEQFF
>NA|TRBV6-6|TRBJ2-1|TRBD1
TGTGCCAGCACCCTAAGGGGGCTAGGCGTTAATGAGCAGTTCTTC
CASTLRGLGVNEQFF
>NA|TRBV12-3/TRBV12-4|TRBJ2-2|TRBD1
TGTGCCAGCACCTCCCCGGGACAGGGGACTTCACCCGGGGAGCTGTTTTTT
CASTSPGQGTSPGELFF
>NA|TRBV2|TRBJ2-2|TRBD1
TGTGCCAGCAGTGAAGGGCAGGGGGCTTGGAACACCGGGGAGCTGTTTTTT
CASSEGQGAWNTGELFF
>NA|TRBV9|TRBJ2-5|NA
TGTGCCAGCAGCGTCGACCAGAGGGAGACCCAGTACTTC
CASSVDQRETQYF
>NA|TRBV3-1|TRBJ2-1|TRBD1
TGTGCCAGCAGCGGCCGGGACAGGGGACCCCCTGAGCAGTTCTTC
CASSGRDRGPPEQFF
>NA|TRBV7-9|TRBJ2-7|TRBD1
TGTGCCAGCAACCCCGGGACAGAGCTCTACGAGCAGTACTTC
CASNPGTELYEQYF
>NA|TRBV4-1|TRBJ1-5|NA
TGCGCCAGCAGCCAAGCCGACAGCCTAAGCAATCAGCCCCAGCATTTT
CASSQADSLSNQPQHF
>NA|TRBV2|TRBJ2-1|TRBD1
TGTGCCAGCAGAAAAAGACAGGGGGGGTACAATGAGCAGTTCTTC
CASRKRQGGYNEQFF
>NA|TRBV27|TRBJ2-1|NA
TGTGCCAGCACAACCACAGGGATGGACAATGAGCAGTTCTTC
CASTTTGMDNEQFF
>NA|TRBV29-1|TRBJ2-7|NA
TGCAGCGTTATACCAGTGGACGCCTCCTACGAGCAGTACTTC
CSVIPVDASYEQYF
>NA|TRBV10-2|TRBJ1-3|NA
TGCGCCAGCAGTACAGGGCCGAACTCTGGAAACACCATATATTTT
CASSTGPNSGNTIYF
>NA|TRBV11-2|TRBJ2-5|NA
TGTGCCAGCAGCCTCTGGGCTAGCAAGGGGATACAAGAGACCCAGTACTTC
CASSLWASKGIQETQYF
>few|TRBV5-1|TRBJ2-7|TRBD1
TGCGCCAGCAGCTTGACCCCCTGGACAGGGAGCTCCTACGAGCAGTACTTC
CASSLTPWTGSSYEQYF
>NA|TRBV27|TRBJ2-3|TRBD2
TGTGCCAGCAGTTCCCCGGGGAGGGAACTCACAGATACGCAGTATTTT
CASSSPGRELTDTQYF
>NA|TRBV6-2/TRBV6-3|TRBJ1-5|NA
TGTGCCAGCAGTCGGACTCGCCAGCCCCAGCATTTT
CASSRTRQPQHF
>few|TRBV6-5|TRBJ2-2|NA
TGTGCCAGCAGCACAGGGTTAGGGGAGCTGTTTTTT
CASSTGLGELFF
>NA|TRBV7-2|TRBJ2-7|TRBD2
TGTGCCAGCAGCCATGGACTAGCGGGCATCGGAGAGCAGTACTTC
CASSHGLAGIGEQYF
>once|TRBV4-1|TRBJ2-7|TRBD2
TGCGCCAGCAGCCAAGCCGGGACTAGCGGAACCTACGAGCAGTACTTC
CASSQAGTSGTYEQYF
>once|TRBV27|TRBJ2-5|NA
TGTGCCAGCAGTTCCCCGACAGTGAAAGAGACCCAGTACTTC
CASSSPTVKETQYF
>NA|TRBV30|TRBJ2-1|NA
TGTGCCTGGAGTGTACTCACCGGGGGGCCCTCCCCTAATGAGCAGTTCTTC
CAWSVLTGGPSPNEQFF
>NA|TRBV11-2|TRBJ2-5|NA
TGTGCCAGCAGCTCCTGGGACGCCGGGGAGACCCAGTACTTC
CASSSWDAGETQYF
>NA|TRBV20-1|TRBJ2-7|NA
TGCAGTGCTAGGACACCTTCAAGCGACGCCTCCTACGAGCAGTACTTC
CSARTPSSDASYEQYF
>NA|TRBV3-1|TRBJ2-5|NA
TGTGCCAGCAGCCAAGGTTATAACCCCCAAGAGACCCAGTACTTC
CASSQGYNPQETQYF
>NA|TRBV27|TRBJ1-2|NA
TGTGCCAGCAGTTTCGGGACCAATAACTATGGCTACACCTTC
CASSFGTNNYGYTF
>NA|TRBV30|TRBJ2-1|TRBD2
TGTGCCTGGAGAGGGTCTAGCGGGGGCTATATATCCTTCCCTGAGCAGTTCTTC
CAWRGSSGGYISFPEQFF
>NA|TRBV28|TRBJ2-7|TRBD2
TGTGCCAGCAGTTTAGCTAGCGGGAGCGGTCCCTACGAGCAGTACTTC
CASSLASGSGPYEQYF
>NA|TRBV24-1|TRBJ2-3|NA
TGTGCCACCAGTGATTGGGACCGTTACGGCACAGATACGCAGTATTTT
CATSDWDRYGTDTQYF
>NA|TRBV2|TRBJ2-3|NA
TGTGCCAGCAGTACCTTTCTTATCGGGCCTAGCACAGATACGCAGTATTTT
CASSTFLIGPSTDTQYF
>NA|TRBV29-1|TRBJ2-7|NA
TGCAGCGTTTCGGGGGCCTACGAGCAGTACTTC
CSVSGAYEQYF
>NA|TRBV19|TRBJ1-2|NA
TGTGCCATCGAGGCCAGGGACTATGGCTACACCTTC
CAIEARDYGYTF
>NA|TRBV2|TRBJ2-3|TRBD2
TGTGCCAGCAGTCGGACTAGCGGGGAAACAGATACGCAGTATTTT
CASSRTSGETDTQYF
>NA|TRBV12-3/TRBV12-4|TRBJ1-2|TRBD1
TGTGCCAGCAGCCAAGCAGGGGGCTATGGCTACACCTTC
CASSQAGGYGYTF
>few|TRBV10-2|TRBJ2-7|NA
TGCGCCAGCAGTGATTCAGGGGCGTACGAGCAGTACTTC
CASSDSGAYEQYF
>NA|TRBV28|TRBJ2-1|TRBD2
TGTGCCAGCAGCCCGGGACTAGCGTTGTTCCGAGAGCAGTTCTTC
CASSPGLALFREQFF
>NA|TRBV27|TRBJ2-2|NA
TGTGCCAGCAGAGAGGGGCGATACACCGGGGAGCTGTTTTTT
CASREGRYTGELFF
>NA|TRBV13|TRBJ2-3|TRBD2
TGTGCCAGCAGCTCCGCCACTAGCGGGGGGGATACAGATACGCAGTATTTT
CASSSATSGGDTDTQYF
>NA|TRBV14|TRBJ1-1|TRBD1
TGTGCCAGCAGCCAAACCGCCCGGACAGGAATCACTGAAGCTTTCTTT
CASSQTARTGITEAFF
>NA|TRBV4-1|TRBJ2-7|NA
TGCGCCAGCAGCCAGAACAGCCCCTACGAGCAGTACTTC
CASSQNSPYEQYF
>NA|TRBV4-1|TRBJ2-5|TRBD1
TGCGCCAGCAGCCAAGACAGGGGGCGGCGGGAGACCCAGTACTTC
CASSQDRGRRETQYF
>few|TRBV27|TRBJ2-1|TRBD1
TGTGCCAGCAGTCCAGGGGGCGGGAATGAGCAGTTCTTC
CASSPGGGNEQFF
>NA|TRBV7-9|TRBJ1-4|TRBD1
TGTGCCAGCAGCTCCCGACAGGGAGGCCCTAATGAAAAACTGTTTTTT
CASSSRQGGPNEKLFF
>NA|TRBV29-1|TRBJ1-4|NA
TGCAGCGTTGGCCATCCCGATAATGAAAAACTGTTTTTT
CSVGHPDNEKLFF
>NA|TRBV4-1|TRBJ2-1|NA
TGCGCCAGCAGCAGGGGGGCCAATGAGCAGTTCTTC
CASSRGANEQFF
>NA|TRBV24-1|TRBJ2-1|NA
TGTGCCACCCCTCCTGAGCAGTTCTTC
CATPPEQFF
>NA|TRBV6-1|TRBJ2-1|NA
TGTGCCAGCAGACCGGGACATATGAGCTCCTACAATGAGCAGTTCTTC
CASRPGHMSSYNEQFF
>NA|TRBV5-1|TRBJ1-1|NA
TGCGCCAGCAGCTTGTTCGCTCCGGGCGAGGCGGAAGCTTTCTTT
CASSLFAPGEAEAFF
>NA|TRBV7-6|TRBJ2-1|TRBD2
TGTGCCAGCAGCTTACAGAGCGGGAGGGGCTACAATGAGCAGTTCTTC
CASSLQSGRGYNEQFF
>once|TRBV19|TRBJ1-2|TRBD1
TGTGCCAGTAGTTCCGGGACAGGGGCTACCCACTATGGCTACACCTTC
CASSSGTGATHYGYTF
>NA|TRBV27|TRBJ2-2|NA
TGTGCCAGCCCCAGGGCCGGGGAGCTGTTTTTT
CASPRAGELFF
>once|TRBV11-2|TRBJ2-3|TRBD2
TGTGCCTCAAGGGGCGGCGGGAGGTGGGCTACGCAGTATTTT
CASRGGGRWATQYF
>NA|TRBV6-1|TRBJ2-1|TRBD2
TGTGCCAGCAGTGTTCGCGATAGCGGGGGCTACAATGAGCAGTTCTTC
CASSVRDSGGYNEQFF